This T cell receptor beta chain comes out of a study of blood T cell repertoires in COVID-19. In this sample, this clone turned up a few times. Germline loops: CDR1 MNHEY, CDR2 SVGAGI. The V end lost 6 bases, the J end lost 1 base, and 11 bases lay between the germline ends. This CDR3 has 14 amino acids. As handled by the study authors: Reference gene primer amplification in the assay estimated nucleated cell counts. The protocol was immunoSEQ multiplex PCR, while the TCRdb copy is restricted to in-frame clones and leaves out a portion. V, J and clone size are those of that table, while D and trimming were read from the DNA. The table includes about 97,000 clones, 85% to 95% detected once.

The receptor was isolated from a man aged 50 or older with active COVID-19. The specimen sequenced was peripheral blood. The chain is built from TRBV6-5 and TRBJ2-3; perhaps TRBD2 as D (6 bases). CDR3: CASSVSGRTDTQYF. Written as DNA, the CDR3 is TGTGCCAGCAGCGTTAGCGGTCGCACAGATACGCAGTATTTT.